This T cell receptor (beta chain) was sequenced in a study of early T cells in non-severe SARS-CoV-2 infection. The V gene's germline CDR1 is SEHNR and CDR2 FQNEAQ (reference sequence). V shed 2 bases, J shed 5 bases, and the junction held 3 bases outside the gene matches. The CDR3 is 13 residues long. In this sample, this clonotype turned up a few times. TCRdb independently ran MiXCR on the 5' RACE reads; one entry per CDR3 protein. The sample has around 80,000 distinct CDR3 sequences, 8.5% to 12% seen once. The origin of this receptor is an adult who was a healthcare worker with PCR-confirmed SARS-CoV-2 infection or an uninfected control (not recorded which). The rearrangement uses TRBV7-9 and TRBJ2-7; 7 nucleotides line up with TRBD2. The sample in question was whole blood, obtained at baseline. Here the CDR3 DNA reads TGTGCCAGCAGCTTAAGACGGGAGGACGAGCAGTACTTC. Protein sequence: CASSLRREDEQYF.